The sample holds many counts of the clone carrying this T cell receptor beta chain. The sample is drawn from a study of T cells in Graves' hyperthyroidism and ophthalmopathy. RNA transcripts yielded amplified TCR beta CDR3 regions. TCR CDR3 regions were first amplified by RT-PCR with HTBI primers. TCRdb itself ran the multiplex PCR reads through MiXCR, one entry per CDR3 protein. The sample contains fewer than 650,000 distinct CDR3 sequences, approximately 14% of which appear only once. CDR1 and CDR2 from the germline V gene are KGHSH and LQKENI. This CDR3 contains 14 residues. The V end lost 8 bases, the J end lost 1 base, and 14 bases lay between the germline ends.

The J gene is TRBJ1-1, the V gene TRBV18; D is unclear. The receptor's source is a woman aged 40 to 50 with Graves' ophthalmopathy. Specimen: blood. The CDR3 coding sequence is TGTGCCAGCAGTCCCTCCCCTGGGAACACTGAAGCTTTCTTT. Its translation: CASSPSPGNTEAFF. The full variable domain, with the rest looked up from reference TRBV18 and TRBJ1-1, is NAGVMQNPRHLVRRRGQEARLRCSPMKGHSHVYWYRQLPEEGLKFMVYLQKENIIDESGMPKERFSAEFPKEGPSILRIQQVVRGDSAAYFCASSPSPGNTEAFFGQGTRLTVV.